This T cell receptor beta chain was documented in a study of beta chain features in type 1 diabetes. V lost 0 bases to trimming and J lost 3 bases, with 10 bases between them. The germline gives CDR1 SGHNT, CDR2 YYREEE (reference sequence). CDR3 size: 15 residues. The entirety of the isolated RNA underwent reverse transcription, so expressed TCRB transcripts were sequenced. Clones were read by immunoSEQ multiplex PCR, and TCRdb kept only the in-frame ones, dropping some. Of 200,000 to 250,000 clones listed, 11% are singletons. The chain couples TRBV5-4 to TRBJ2-1, with D maybe TRBD2 (6 bases). Sequencing was done on a sample of central memory CD4+ T cells from blood. The source is a man aged 18 to 29 in good health. This CDR3 reads CASSLGLGVYNEQFF. CDR3 bases: TGTGCCAGCAGCTTGGGACTAGGGGTCTACAATGAGCAGTTCTTC.